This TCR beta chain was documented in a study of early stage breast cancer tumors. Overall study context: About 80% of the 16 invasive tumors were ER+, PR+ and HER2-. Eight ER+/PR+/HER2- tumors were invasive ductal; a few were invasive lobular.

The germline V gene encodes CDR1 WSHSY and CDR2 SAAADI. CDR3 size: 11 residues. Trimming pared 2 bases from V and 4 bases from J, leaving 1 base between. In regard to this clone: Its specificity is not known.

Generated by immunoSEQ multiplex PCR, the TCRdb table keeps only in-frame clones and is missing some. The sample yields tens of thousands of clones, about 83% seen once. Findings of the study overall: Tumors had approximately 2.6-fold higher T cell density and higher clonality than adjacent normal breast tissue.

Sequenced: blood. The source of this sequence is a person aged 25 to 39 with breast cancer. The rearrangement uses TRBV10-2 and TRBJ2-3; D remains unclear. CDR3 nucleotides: TGCGCCAGCAGTGAGCCAGATACGCAGTATTTT. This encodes CASSEPDTQYF.